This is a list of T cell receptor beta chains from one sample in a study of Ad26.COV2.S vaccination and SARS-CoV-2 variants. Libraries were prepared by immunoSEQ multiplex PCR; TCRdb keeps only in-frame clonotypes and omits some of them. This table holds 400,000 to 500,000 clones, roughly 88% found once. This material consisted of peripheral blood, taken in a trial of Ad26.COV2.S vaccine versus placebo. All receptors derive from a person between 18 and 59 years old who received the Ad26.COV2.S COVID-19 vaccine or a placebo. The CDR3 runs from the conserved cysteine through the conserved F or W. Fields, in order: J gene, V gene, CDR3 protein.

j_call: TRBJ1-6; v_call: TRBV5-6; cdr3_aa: CASSLRASAVWSPLHF
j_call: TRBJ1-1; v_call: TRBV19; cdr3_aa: CASSQNTEAFF
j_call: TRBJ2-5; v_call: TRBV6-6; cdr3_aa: CASSSPRWGQRETQYF
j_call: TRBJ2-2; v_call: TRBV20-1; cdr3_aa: CSASSRRGTGELFF
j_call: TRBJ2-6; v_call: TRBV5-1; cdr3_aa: CASSFNFDSPSSGANVLTF
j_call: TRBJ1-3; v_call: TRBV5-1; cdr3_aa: CASSVESSGNTIYF
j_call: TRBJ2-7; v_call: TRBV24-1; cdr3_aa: CATSDPGQPPYEQYF
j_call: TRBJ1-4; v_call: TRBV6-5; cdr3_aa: CASSRQVATNEKLFF
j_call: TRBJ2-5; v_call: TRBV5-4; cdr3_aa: CASSSVLAGQETQYF
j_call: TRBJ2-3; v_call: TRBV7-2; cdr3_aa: CASSQMASWGTQYF
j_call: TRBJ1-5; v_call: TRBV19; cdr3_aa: CASTVNNQPQHF
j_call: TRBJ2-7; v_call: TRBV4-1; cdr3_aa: CASSHPSRYEQYF
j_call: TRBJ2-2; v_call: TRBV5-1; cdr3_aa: CASSILANTGELFF
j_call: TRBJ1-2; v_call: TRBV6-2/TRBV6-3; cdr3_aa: CASSHQPGQGLYGYTF
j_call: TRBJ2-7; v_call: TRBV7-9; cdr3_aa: CASSSPRHTYEQYF
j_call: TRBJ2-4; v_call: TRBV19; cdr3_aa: CASRWDAKNIQYF
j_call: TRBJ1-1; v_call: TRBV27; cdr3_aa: CASSFRRGTEAFF
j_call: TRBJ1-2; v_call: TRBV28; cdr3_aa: CASSPGRYGYTF
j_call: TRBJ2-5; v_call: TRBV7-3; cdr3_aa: CASSPGREETQYF
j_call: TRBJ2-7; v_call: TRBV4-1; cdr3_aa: CASSQDDRGGAYEQYF
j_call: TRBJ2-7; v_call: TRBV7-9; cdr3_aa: CASSSWDSRTYEQYF
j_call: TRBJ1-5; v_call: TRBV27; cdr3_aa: CASRPRDGGNQPQHF
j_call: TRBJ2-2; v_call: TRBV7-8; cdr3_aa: CASSLDERTGELFF
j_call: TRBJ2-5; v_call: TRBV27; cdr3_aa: CASSPRKLASETQYF
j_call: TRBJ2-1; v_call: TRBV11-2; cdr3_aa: CASRSPGPVDYNEQFF
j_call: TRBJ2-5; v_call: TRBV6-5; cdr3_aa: CASKLHWGEETQYF
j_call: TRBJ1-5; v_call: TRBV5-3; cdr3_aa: CARSWETGWSNQPQHF
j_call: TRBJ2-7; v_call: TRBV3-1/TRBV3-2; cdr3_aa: CASSPGSGRYEQYF
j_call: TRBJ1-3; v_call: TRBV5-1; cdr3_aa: CASSPGWGDLSGNTIYF
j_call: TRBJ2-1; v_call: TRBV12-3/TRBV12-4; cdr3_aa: CASSFHLEQFF
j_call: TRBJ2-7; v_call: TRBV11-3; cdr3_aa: CASSATEFSQEQYF
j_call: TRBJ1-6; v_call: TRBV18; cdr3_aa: CASSPFGEQGSPLHF
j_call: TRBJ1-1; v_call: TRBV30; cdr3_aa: CAWRAGANTEAFF
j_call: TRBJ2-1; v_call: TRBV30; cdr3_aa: CAWRKGGSYNEQFF
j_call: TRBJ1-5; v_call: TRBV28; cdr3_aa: CASIDRGGQPQHF
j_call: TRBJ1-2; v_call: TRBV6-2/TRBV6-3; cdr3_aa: CASSYETVYGYTF
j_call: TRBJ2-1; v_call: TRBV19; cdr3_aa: CASSLDRGIGEQFF
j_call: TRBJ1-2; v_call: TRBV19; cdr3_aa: CASSADLSRVHGYTF
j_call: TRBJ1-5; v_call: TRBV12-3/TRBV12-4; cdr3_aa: CASSLGEQPQHF
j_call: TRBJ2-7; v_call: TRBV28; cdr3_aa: CASTLPGGQGKEQYF
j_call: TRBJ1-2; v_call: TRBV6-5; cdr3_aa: CASSSRDRDRYGYTF
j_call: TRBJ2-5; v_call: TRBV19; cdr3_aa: CASSKQGIVQETQYF
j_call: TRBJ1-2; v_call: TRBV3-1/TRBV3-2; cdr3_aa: CASRQGANYGYTF
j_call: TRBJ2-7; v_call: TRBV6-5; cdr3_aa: CASSYTGGFSYEQYF
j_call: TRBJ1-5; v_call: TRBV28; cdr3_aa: CASSSLTRQGLLNQPQHF
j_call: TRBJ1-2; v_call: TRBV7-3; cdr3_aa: CASSSTGTRGYTF
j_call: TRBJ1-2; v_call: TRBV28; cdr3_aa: CASSFPQGDYTF
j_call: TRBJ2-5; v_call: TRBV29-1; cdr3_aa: CSVGIRAPIETQYF
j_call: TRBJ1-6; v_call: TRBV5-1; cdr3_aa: CASRVTGGINSPLHF
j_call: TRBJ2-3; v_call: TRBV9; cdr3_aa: CASSVDLAPDTQYF
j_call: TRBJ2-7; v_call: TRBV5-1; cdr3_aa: CASSPHRDTSYEQYF
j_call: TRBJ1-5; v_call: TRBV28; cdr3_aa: CASQQGAVNQPQHF
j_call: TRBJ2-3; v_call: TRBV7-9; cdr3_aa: CASSQTYPGLQGDTQYF
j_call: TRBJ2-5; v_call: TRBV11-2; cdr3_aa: CASSTLGGTGGTQYF
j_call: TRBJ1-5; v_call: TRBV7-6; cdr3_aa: CASSLGGDQPQHF
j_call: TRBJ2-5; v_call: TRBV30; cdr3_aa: CAWSPIGGKGETQYF
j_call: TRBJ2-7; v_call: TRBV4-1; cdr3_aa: CASSQRGTEQYF
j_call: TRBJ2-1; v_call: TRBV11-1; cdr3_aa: CASSLGRTSSYNEQFF
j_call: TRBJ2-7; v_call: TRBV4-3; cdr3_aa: CASSLNPAGGPEQYF
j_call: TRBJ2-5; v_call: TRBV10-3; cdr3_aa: CAIRGGLWETQYF